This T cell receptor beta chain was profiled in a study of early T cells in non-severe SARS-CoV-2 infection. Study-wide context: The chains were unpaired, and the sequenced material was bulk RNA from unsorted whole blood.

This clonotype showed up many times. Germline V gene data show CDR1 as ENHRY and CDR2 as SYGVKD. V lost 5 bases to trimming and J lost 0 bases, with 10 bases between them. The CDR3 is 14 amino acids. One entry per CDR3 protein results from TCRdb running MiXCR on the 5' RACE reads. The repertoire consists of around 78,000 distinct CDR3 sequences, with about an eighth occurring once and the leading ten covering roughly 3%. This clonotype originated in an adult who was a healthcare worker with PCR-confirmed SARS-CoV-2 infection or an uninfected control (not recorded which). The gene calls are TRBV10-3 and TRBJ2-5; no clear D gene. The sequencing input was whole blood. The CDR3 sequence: CAISLTEYQETQYF. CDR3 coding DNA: TGTGCCATCAGTCTGACGGAGTACCAAGAGACCCAGTACTTC.